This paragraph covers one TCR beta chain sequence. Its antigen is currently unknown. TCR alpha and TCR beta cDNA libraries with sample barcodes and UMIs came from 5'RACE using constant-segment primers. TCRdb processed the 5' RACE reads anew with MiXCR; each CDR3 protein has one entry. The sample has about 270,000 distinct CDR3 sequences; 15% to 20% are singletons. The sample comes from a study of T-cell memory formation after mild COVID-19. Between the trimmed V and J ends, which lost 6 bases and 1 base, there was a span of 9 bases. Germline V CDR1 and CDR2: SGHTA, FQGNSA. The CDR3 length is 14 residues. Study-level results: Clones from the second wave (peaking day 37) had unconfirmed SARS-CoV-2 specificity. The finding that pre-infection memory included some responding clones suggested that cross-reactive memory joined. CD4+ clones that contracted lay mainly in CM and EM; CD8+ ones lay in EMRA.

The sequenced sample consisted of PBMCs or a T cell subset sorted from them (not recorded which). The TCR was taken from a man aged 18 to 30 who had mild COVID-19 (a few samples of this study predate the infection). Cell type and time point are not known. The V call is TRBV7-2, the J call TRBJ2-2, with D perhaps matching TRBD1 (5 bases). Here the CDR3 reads CASSFDRNTGELFF. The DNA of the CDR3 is TGTGCCAGCAGTTTCGACAGGAACACCGGGGAGCTGTTTTTT.